A selection of T cell receptor beta chains follows, all from one sample in a study of CD8 T cells in ankylosing spondylitis. Using its own MiXCR run on the 5' RACE reads, TCRdb lists one record per CDR3 protein. The sample shows about 540,000 distinct CDR3 sequences, about 12% of them seen only once. The sample consisted of blood, either unsorted or a sorted T cell fraction (not recorded which). The receptors shown here come from a male donor with ankylosing spondylitis. Each CDR3 is given with its conserved first and last residue. D genes are given only for firm matches. The listing skips clone size in some rows; elsewhere it reads once, few, many or a size class.

d_call | clone_size | j_call | v_call | cdr3_length | cdr3_nt | cdr3_aa
NA | NA | TRBJ2-3 | TRBV5-6 | 14 | TGTGCCAGCACCGCCCTAGTGGGCACAGATACGCAGTATTTT | CASTALVGTDTQYF
TRBD1 | NA | TRBJ1-4 | TRBV7-2 | 14 | TGTGCCAGCAGCCCGGACAGGTTTAATGAAAAACTGTTTTTT | CASSPDRFNEKLFF
NA | NA | TRBJ2-1 | TRBV21-1 | 13 | TGTGCCAGCCCGACTTGTTCCTACAATGAGCAGTTCTTC | CASPTCSYNEQFF
TRBD2 | NA | TRBJ2-1 | TRBV3-1 | 15 | TGTGCCAGCAGCCTCGGCGGGCGGGGGGACAATGAGCAGTTCTTC | CASSLGGRGDNEQFF
NA | NA | TRBJ2-5 | TRBV3-1 | 12 | TGTGCCAGCAGCCGCATTAGGGAGACCCAGTACTTC | CASSRIRETQYF
TRBD2 | many | TRBJ2-3 | TRBV24-1 | 16 | TGTGCCACCAGTGAACCCACTAGCGGGACCACAGATACGCAGTATTTT | CATSEPTSGTTDTQYF
NA | few | TRBJ2-5 | TRBV29-1 | 12 | TGCAGCACTGACCCCTCGGCAGAGACCCAGTACTTC | CSTDPSAETQYF
TRBD1 | few | TRBJ2-5 | TRBV5-1 | 14 | TGCGCCAGCAGCTTCTCGAGACAGGGGGAGACCCAGTACTTC | CASSFSRQGETQYF
TRBD2 | few | TRBJ2-3 | TRBV14 | 17 | TGTGCCAGCAGCCCGTTGGACAGCGGGGGGTACACAGATACGCAGTATTTT | CASSPLDSGGYTDTQYF
TRBD1 | NA | TRBJ2-3 | TRBV5-1 | 16 | TGCGCCAGCAGCACCGGGACAGGGTCCCGCACAGATACGCAGTATTTT | CASSTGTGSRTDTQYF
TRBD1 | NA | TRBJ2-2 | TRBV5-4 | 16 | TGTGCCAGCAGACAGGGGACAGGCACCAACACCGGGGAGCTGTTTTTT | CASRQGTGTNTGELFF
TRBD2 | many | TRBJ2-1 | TRBV12-3/TRBV12-4 | 16 | TGTGCCAGCAGACTGGATACCGGGACTAGTGGATATGAGCAGTTCTTC | CASRLDTGTSGYEQFF
NA | few | TRBJ1-1 | TRBV19 | 14 | TGTGCCAGTAGTCGTGTTGGAGCGAACACTGAAGCTTTCTTT | CASSRVGANTEAFF
TRBD2 | NA | TRBJ2-1 | TRBV7-8 | 15 | TGTGCCAGCAGCTCCGGACTAGCAGACATGGTTGAGCAGTTCTTC | CASSSGLADMVEQFF
NA | few | TRBJ2-7 | TRBV3-1 | 16 | TGTGCCAGCAGCCAGGACGTCGGGGGAGAGGGTTACGAGCAGTACTTC | CASSQDVGGEGYEQYF